The 30 T cell receptor beta chains given below trace back to one sample, sequenced in a study of CD8 T cells in ankylosing spondylitis. Overall study results and limits: A motif in TCR beta, a set of under 10 highly homologous variants, appeared characteristic of ankylosing spondylitis blood.

TCRdb processed the 5' RACE reads anew with MiXCR; each CDR3 protein has one entry. The repertoire holds roughly 490,000 distinct CDR3 sequences, approximately 5% seen once, with approximately 4% in the top ten. Their cognate antigens are unknown. Sequencing used blood, either unsorted or a sorted T cell fraction (not recorded which). Receptors originate from a male donor with ankylosing spondylitis.

This clonotype was observed at least ten times. This rearrangement joins TRBV9 to TRBJ2-5; 10 nucleotides line up with TRBD1. With V trimmed by 3 bases and J by 6 bases, 8 bases remained unmatched. Germline V gene lookup returns CDR1 SGDLS and CDR2 YYNGEE. The CDR3 has 15 amino acids. In nucleotides, the CDR3 is TGTGCCAGCAGCGGCGGGACAGGGGCTTGGAAGACCCAGTACTTC. Its protein product is CASSGGTGAWKTQYF.

This clonotype was counted at least ten times. This chain connects TRBV4-3 to TRBJ2-5; 9 nucleotides agree with TRBD2. From germline, CDR1 is LGHNA and CDR2 YSLEER. The CDR3 is 18 residues long. Trimming at V came to 1 base and at J to 5 bases, leaving 14 bases not matched to a gene. As DNA, the CDR3 is TGCGCCAGCAGCCAAGGGGTCTCTGCAGCGGGGGGTAGGGAGACCCAGTACTTC. It specifies CASSQGVSAAGGRETQYF.

This clonotype has at least ten counts. The junction does not match germline at one end; this may be a read error. The CDR3 region is CASTLDWTGGNTEAFF. The CDR3 DNA reads TGTGCCAGCACTTTAGACTGGACAGGGGGCAACACTGAAGCTTTCTTT. The chain is built from TRBV12-3 or TRBV12-4 and TRBJ1-1; the match to TRBD1 covers 11 bases. The CDR3 spans 16 residues.

This clonotype was counted only a few times. CDR3 coding DNA: TGTGCCAGCAGCTTAGATGGACAGACTATCAGGACCCAGTACTTC. Translated, it gives CASSLDGQTIRTQYF. The chain recombines TRBV7-2 with TRBJ2-5; D is possibly TRBD1 (6 bases). Trimming took 1 base from V and 7 from J, leaving 16 bases between them. The CDR3 extends over 15 amino acids. CDR1 and CDR2 from the germline V gene are SGHTA and FQGNSA.

In its sample, this clonotype was seen a few times. The rearrangement uses TRBV20-1 and TRBJ2-1; 7 nucleotides match TRBD1. Germline lookup yields CDR1 DFQATT and CDR2 SNEGSKA (reference sequence). Trimming at V came to 6 bases and at J to 8 bases, leaving 16 bases not matched to a gene. The CDR3 consists of 15 residues. The CDR3 here is CSAKSTGDRAYEQFF. In nucleotides, the CDR3 is TGCAGTGCGAAATCAACAGGGGATCGGGCATATGAGCAGTTCTTC.

As regards this clonotype: Since a much larger clone is just one base distant, this may be a read error. The V and J genes are TRBV20-1 and TRBJ1-3, with a weak D call TRBD1 (5 bases). CDR3 size: 14 residues. V lost 7 bases to trimming and J lost 5 bases, with 18 bases between them. Germline V gives CDR1 DFQATT, CDR2 SNEGSKA (reference sequence). The CDR3 region is CSDSMSRARNTIYF. The CDR3 coding sequence is TGCAGTGATAGTATGTCCAGGGCGAGAAACACCATATATTTT.

In its sample, this clonotype was seen a few times. The junction does not match germline at one end; this may be a read error. The rearrangement joins TRBV7-7 to TRBJ2-5, with a tentative D call TRBD2 (5 bases). This CDR3 region has 15 residues. From germline, CDR1 is SSHAT and CDR2 FNYEAQ (reference sequence). CDR3 nucleotide sequence: TGTGCTAGCAGCGTTTCTACGGGAAGACAAGAGACCCAGTACTTC. Amino acid sequence: CASSVSTGRQETQYF.

This clonotype was recorded at least ten times. The rearrangement links TRBV4-2 to TRBJ1-1; 8 nucleotides match TRBD1. The CDR3 runs to 15 residues. The trim removed 1 base at V and 5 bases at J, leaving 6 bases unmatched. Germline CDR1 and CDR2: LGHNA and YNFKEQ. CDR3 region: CASSQVRTGRTEAFF. Written as DNA, the CDR3 is TGTGCCAGCAGCCAAGTTCGGACAGGGCGGACTGAAGCTTTCTTT.

This clonotype was detected many times. The CDR3 sequence: CASSLSPTYEQYF. The CDR3 region has the DNA TGTGCCAGCAGTCTGTCCCCCACCTACGAGCAGTACTTC. The chain combines TRBV27 with TRBJ2-7; the D is unclear. The CDR3 is made up of 13 amino acids. The ends were cut back, 5 bases at V and 2 bases at J, with 10 bases in the middle. From germline, CDR1 is MNHEY and CDR2 SMNVEV (reference sequence).

In this sample, this clonotype turned up many times. This chain connects TRBV5-1 to TRBJ2-1, with 8 bases lining up with TRBD2. V was clipped by 4 bases and J by 4 bases; unmatched bases: 7. Germline lookup yields CDR1 SGHRS and CDR2 YFSETQ. This CDR3 region has 15 residues. The CDR3 sequence: CASSPGTRGYNEQFF. The DNA of the CDR3 is TGCGCCAGCAGCCCCGGGACTAGGGGATACAATGAGCAGTTCTTC.

In this sample, this clonotype turned up many times. The chain carries TRBV27 and TRBJ1-2, with no clear D. Per the germline V gene, CDR1 is MNHEY and CDR2 is SMNVEV (reference sequence). V was shortened by 6 bases and J by 13 bases, with 21 bases between the two germline ends. The CDR3 loop spans 13 amino acids. The CDR3 loop reads CASSHPSGRAFTF. CDR3 DNA sequence: TGTGCCAGCAGCCACCCCTCGGGTAGGGCTTTCACCTTC.

In this sample, this clonotype turned up many times. This sequence joins TRBV4-2 and TRBJ2-4; tentative D call: TRBD2 (6 bases). The CDR3 extends over 16 amino acids. Germline lookup yields CDR1 LGHNA and CDR2 YNFKEQ. The germline V and J ends were trimmed by 4 bases and 8 bases, with 21 bases remaining between them. The CDR3 here is CASSPEVVGGGDIQYF. In DNA form, the CDR3 reads TGTGCCAGCAGCCCCGAAGTAGTGGGAGGAGGAGACATTCAGTACTTC.

This clonotype was observed at least ten times. The chain is built from TRBV5-1 and TRBJ2-1; 8 bases are a match to TRBD1. The CDR3 is 18 amino acids. Germline V gene data show CDR1 as SGHRS and CDR2 as YFSETQ. V lost 4 bases and J lost 6; bases outside the gene matches: 18. CDR3 loop: CASSLENGQGAGSNEQFF. CDR3 in DNA: TGCGCCAGCAGCCTTGAAAACGGACAGGGAGCGGGCTCCAATGAGCAGTTCTTC.

This clonotype was counted ten times or more. The chain links TRBV5-1 to TRBJ2-2, with no clear D. V was shortened by 2 bases and J by 7 bases, with 6 bases between the two germline ends. This CDR3 comprises 12 residues. Germline V gene lookup returns CDR1 SGHRS and CDR2 YFSETQ. CDR3 sequence reads: CASSFSIGELFF. In nucleotides, the CDR3 is TGCGCCAGCAGCTTTTCGATCGGGGAGCTGTTTTTT.

This clonotype came up many times. This rearrangement joins TRBV28 to TRBJ1-5, with D possibly matching TRBD1 (5 bases). CDR1 and CDR2 from the germline V gene are MDHEN and SYDVKM. The CDR3 consists of 13 residues. V was shortened by 7 bases and J by 3 bases, with 10 bases between the two germline ends. As DNA, the CDR3 is TGTGCCAGCAAGCGACAGTCCAATCAGCCCCAGCATTTT. Translated: CASKRQSNQPQHF.

This clonotype was recorded many times. The CDR3 sequence is CASSPYNRGAGELFF. The CDR3 nucleotides are TGTGCCAGCAGTCCCTATAACAGGGGAGCCGGGGAGCTGTTTTTT. The chain is built from TRBV27 and TRBJ2-2, with 7 nucleotides matching TRBD1. Germline V CDR1 and CDR2: MNHEY, SMNVEV (reference sequence). V gave up 5 bases and J gave up 6 bases; unmatched junction bases: 9. The length of the CDR3 is 15 residues.

This clonotype came up many times. The CDR3 nucleotides read TGTGCCAGCAGTTTACTGCACGAGCAGTACTTC. Translated: CASSLLHEQYF. This chain connects TRBV12-3 or TRBV12-4 to TRBJ2-7; D remains ambiguous. V dropped 2 bases and J dropped 5 bases, with 4 bases sitting between them. This CDR3 region has 11 residues.

This clonotype has ten or more counts. The J gene is TRBJ2-1, the V gene TRBV6-2 or TRBV6-3; TRBD2 agrees at 13 bases. Germline V lookup: CDR1 MNHEY, CDR2 SVGEGT. Trimming at V came to 0 bases and at J to 2 bases, leaving 1 base not matched to a gene. There are 17 residues in the CDR3. Here the CDR3 DNA reads TGTGCCAGCAGTTACTCCGGGACTAGCGGGACCTACAATGAGCAGTTCTTC. Amino acid sequence: CASSYSGTSGTYNEQFF.

This clonotype occurred many times. This chain uses TRBV7-9 with TRBJ1-3, with 12 nucleotides matching TRBD1. The germline gives CDR1 SEHNR, CDR2 FQNEAQ (reference sequence). The CDR3 loop spans 17 amino acids. Unmatched junction bases numbered 4, after V lost 3 bases and J lost 1 base. CDR3 region: CASSFPGQGASGNTIYF. The CDR3 nucleotides read TGTGCCAGCAGCTTCCCGGGACAGGGGGCTTCTGGAAACACCATATATTTT. Using reference TRBV7-9 and TRBJ1-3 for the parts outside the CDR3, the full variable domain is DTGVSQNPRHKITKRGQNVTFRCDPISEHNRLYWYRQTLGQGPEFLTYFQNEAQLEKSRLLSDRFSAERPKGSFSTLEIQRTEQGDSAMYLCASSFPGQGASGNTIYFGEGSWLTVV.

Only a few counts were recorded for this clonotype. V usage is TRBV7-2 and J usage is TRBJ1-2; D is unresolved. Germline lookup yields CDR1 SGHTA and CDR2 FQGNSA. CDR3 size: 12 residues. Trimming shortened V by 6 bases and J by 0 bases, and 5 bases separated the two germline ends. The CDR3 sequence is CASRTTNYGYTF. The CDR3 region has the DNA TGTGCCAGCAGAACTACTAACTATGGCTACACCTTC.

In this sample, this clonotype turned up many times. This chain connects TRBV13 to TRBJ1-1, with 7 bases that match TRBD1. The V gene's germline CDR1 is PRHDT and CDR2 FYEKMQ (reference sequence). With V trimmed by 5 bases and J by 7 bases, 7 bases remained unmatched. The CDR3 is 13 residues long. CDR3 sequence (DNA): TGTGCCAGCAGCCTTCCGGGACAGAGTGAAGCTTTCTTT. Its protein is CASSLPGQSEAFF.

Regarding this clonotype: One base away lies a much larger clone, so this may be a sequencing read error. The genes are TRBV24-1 and TRBJ2-1; TRBD1 agrees at 9 bases. Germline V gives CDR1 KGHDR, CDR2 SFDVKD. V lost 12 bases to trimming and J lost 4 bases; unmatched junction nucleotides: 12. This CDR3 has 15 residues. The CDR3 spells CAAYSDRGGYNEQFF. For the CDR3, the DNA is TGTGCCGCCTACTCGGACAGGGGAGGATACAATGAGCAGTTCTTC.

The rearrangement joins TRBV6-2 or TRBV6-3 to TRBJ1-1; the D is unclear. Deletions cut 6 bases from V and 3 bases from J, with 8 bases between. This CDR3 is built from 12 residues. CDR1 MNHEY and CDR2 SVGEGT come from the germline V gene. DNA for the CDR3: TGTGCCAGCAGAGATCCGGACACTGAAGCTTTCTTT. Translation: CASRDPDTEAFF.

The CDR3 DNA reads TGCAGTGCTAGCAGTTGGACCCAAGAGACCCAGTACTTC. Translated, it gives CSASSWTQETQYF. V is TRBV20-1 and J is TRBJ2-5, with D hard to call. V lost 3 bases, J lost 1 base, and 9 bases lay in between. There are 13 residues in the CDR3. In germline, CDR1 is DFQATT, CDR2 SNEGSKA (reference sequence).

V gene TRBV20-1 combines with J gene TRBJ2-4; weak D call: TRBD2 (5 bases). V lost 8 bases and J 7 bases, leaving 12 bases between the germline ends. Per germline, CDR1 DFQATT and CDR2 SNEGSKA (reference sequence). This CDR3 comprises 11 residues. The CDR3 here is CSSLSGNIQYF. CDR3 in DNA: TGCAGTTCTCTTTCGGGGAACATTCAGTACTTC.

This clonotype was detected ten times or more. In DNA form, the CDR3 reads TGCGCCAGCAGCGTAGACAGTCCGAACACCGGGGAGCTGTTTTTT. This sequence encodes CASSVDSPNTGELFF. V is TRBV5-1 and J is TRBJ2-2; tentative D call: TRBD1 (5 bases). CDR1 is SGHRS, CDR2 YFSETQ, per germline. V lost 4 bases, J lost 0 bases, and 10 bases lay in between. This CDR3 has 15 amino acids.

This clonotype appeared many times. The V gene is TRBV4-2, the J gene TRBJ1-1; D is unclear. V was shortened by 2 bases and J by 0 bases, with 13 bases between the two germline ends. Per germline, CDR1 LGHNA and CDR2 YNFKEQ. The CDR3 is 16 amino acids. CDR3 in amino acids: CASSQSGTRLNTEAFF. For the CDR3, the DNA is TGTGCCAGCAGCCAATCTGGTACCCGGTTGAACACTGAAGCTTTCTTT.

This clonotype showed up many times. This rearrangement joins TRBV20-1 to TRBJ1-2; 8 bases fit TRBD1. The CDR3 is 13 residues long. The ends lost 5 bases at V and 7 bases at J; junction bases unmatched: 9. The V gene's germline CDR1 is DFQATT and CDR2 SNEGSKA (reference sequence). The CDR3 DNA sequence: TGCAGTGCTGGAAGGACAGGGCTCCTTGGCTACACCTTC. It specifies CSAGRTGLLGYTF.

This clonotype has at least ten counts. The CDR3 sequence: CAGGSAGDNEQFF. In nucleotides, the CDR3 is TGTGCCGGAGGGTCAGCGGGAGACAATGAGCAGTTCTTC. This rearrangement joins TRBV7-9 to TRBJ2-1; 8 nucleotides agree with TRBD2. This CDR3 has 13 residues. The V segment lost 11 bases and the J segment 5 bases; nucleotides outside the gene matches: 8. Germline values: CDR1 SEHNR, CDR2 FQNEAQ (reference sequence).

A few counts support this clonotype. CDR3 nucleotide sequence: TGTGCCAGCAGCTTTGGGGGGACAAATCAGCCCCAGCATTTT. Translation: CASSFGGTNQPQHF. This chain uses TRBV11-2 with TRBJ1-5; weak D call: TRBD1 (6 bases). Between the trimmed V and J ends, which lost 3 bases and 4 bases, there was a span of 10 bases. This CDR3 has 14 amino acids. Looked up from germline, CDR1 is SGHAT and CDR2 is FQNNGV.